Below are 10 T cell receptor beta chains sequenced from a single sample in a study of T cell clonality in common variable immunodeficiency. Whole-study results and caveats: Common variable immunodeficiency TCR beta sequences reportedly had fewer deletions and N-nucleotide insertions.

Antigens for these TCRs are unknown. Some clones are missing from TCRdb's copy, which holds only in-frame ones; the method was immunoSEQ multiplex PCR. The profile covers 20,000 or so clones, none occurring a single time. Sequencing was done on a sample of peripheral blood mononuclear cells. The receptor source for this set is a human donor with common variable immunodeficiency.

Regarding this clone: The CDR3 goes on 3 residues after the read ends, and that part is filled in from the germline J gene. The chain has TRBV18 and TRBJ2-7; 12 bases line up with TRBD2. J gave up 5 bases and V 4 bases, and 6 bases lay outside the gene matches. This CDR3 contains 15 residues. Germline V gene sequence: CDR1 KGHSH, CDR2 LQKENI. The CDR3 bases that were read are TGTGCCAGCTCACTTGGACTAGCGGGAATCGACGAG. Translation: CASSLGLAGIDE. The entire CDR3 protein reads CASSLGLAGIDEQYF.

This clone is medium-sized (0.01 to 0.1%). The read falls 3 residues short of the CDR3 end, and the missing part is taken from the germline J gene. V usage is TRBV30 and J usage is TRBJ2-2, with a weak D call TRBD1 (7 bases). Trimming shortened V by 8 bases and J by 6 bases, and 19 bases separated the two germline ends. The CDR3 sequence is 14 residues long. CDR1 is GTSNPN, CDR2 SVGIG, per germline (reference sequence). Here the CDR3 reads CAGPLRGVAGELFF. The sequenced part of the CDR3 DNA is TGTGCCGGACCACTCAGGGGGGTGGCCGGGGAG.

This clone was recorded many times. The missing CDR3 end, 3 residues past where the read stops, is filled in from the germline J gene. The chain is built from TRBV9 and TRBJ2-1; the match to TRBD2 covers 9 bases. Germline CDR1 SGDLS, CDR2 YYNGEE. V gave up 3 bases and J gave up 6 bases; unmatched junction bases: 10. The length of the CDR3 is 16 residues. The part of the CDR3 DNA that was read is TGTGCCAGCAGCGCTGAGTTGTATAGCGGGAGCAATGAG. Its protein product is CASSAELYSGSNE. The entire CDR3 reads CASSAELYSGSNEQFF.

This clone was found many times. Coverage ceases 3 residues before the CDR3 finishes, and the germline J gene fills in the end. The J gene is TRBJ2-2, the V gene TRBV20-1; the D gene is possibly TRBD2 (7 bases). The CDR3 extends over 18 amino acids. Germline loops: CDR1 DFQATT, CDR2 SNEGSKA (reference sequence). The ends were cut back, 0 bases at V and 2 bases at J, with 19 bases in the middle. CDR3 DNA, as far as it was read: TGCAGTGCTAGAGATTTGGCCAGGGGAGGGATAAACACCGGGGAG. It encodes CSARDLARGGINTGE. In full, the CDR3 reads CSARDLARGGINTGELFF.

In its sample, this clone ranks as medium-sized (0.01 to 0.1%). The read terminates 3 residues before the CDR3 end, so the remaining end is supplied by the germline J gene. This chain connects TRBV30 to TRBJ2-5; possibly TRBD2 for D (5 bases). Trimming removed 3 bases from V and 5 bases from J, with 10 bases in between. This CDR3 contains 12 residues. Germline CDR1 and CDR2: GTSNPN and SVGIG (reference sequence). The CDR3 spells CAWSGLVETQYF. Partial CDR3 DNA: TGTGCCTGGAGCGGACTCGTGGAGACC.

This clone occurred many times. The read falls 3 residues short of the CDR3 end, and the missing part is taken from the germline J gene. The J gene is TRBJ2-1, the V gene TRBV11-2; unclear D gene. Trimming removed 3 bases from V and 6 bases from J, with 12 bases in between. CDR1 is SGHAT, CDR2 FQNNGV, per germline. The CDR3 has 14 residues. The CDR3 loop is CASSFVATLNEQFF. CDR3 DNA (partial): TGTGCCAGCAGCTTCGTTGCGACTCTCAATGAG.

Concerning this clone: Compared with germline, one end of the junction differs, possibly owing to a read error. The sequenced fragment ends 3 residues before the CDR3 boundary, so the rest is inferred from the germline J gene. The chain couples TRBV7-9 to TRBJ1-2; no clear D. Germline V gene data show CDR1 as SEHNR and CDR2 as FQNEAQ (reference sequence). This CDR3 region has 12 residues. The CDR3 sequence is CSSSPGVDGYTF. CDR3 DNA, as far as it was read: TGTTCCAGCAGCCCCGGGGTGGATGGC. Filled out from reference TRBV7-9 and TRBJ1-2, the complete variable domain reads DTGVSQNPRHKITKRGQNVTFRCDPISEHNRLYWYRQTLGQGPEFLTYFQNEAQLEKSRLLSDRFSAERPKGSFSTLEIQRTEQGDSAMYLCSSSPGVDGYTFGSGTRLTVV.

This clone was observed at least ten times. The read terminates 3 residues before the CDR3 end, so the remaining end is supplied by the germline J gene. This chain links TRBV5-4 with TRBJ2-5; the D gene could be TRBD1 or TRBD2 (5 bases each). The CDR3 is 16 amino acids. The V gene lost 0 bases and the J gene lost 2 bases, with 14 bases spanning the gap. The germline V gene has CDR1 SGHNT and CDR2 YYREEE (reference sequence). The sequenced CDR3 bases are TGTGCCAGCAGCTTGGGGCAGGGAGTGCGACAAGAGACC. Protein product: CASSLGQGVRQET. The full CDR3 protein reads CASSLGQGVRQETQYF.

In this sample, this clone turned up many times. The read ends 3 residues before the CDR3 terminus; that terminus is restored from the germline J gene. The rearrangement joins TRBV2 to TRBJ2-3; D uncertain. The V and J ends lost 6 bases and 2 bases respectively, with 12 bases between them. The CDR3 length is 14 residues. CDR1 is SNHLY, CDR2 FYNNEI, per germline. The DNA read from the CDR3 is TGTGCCAGCAGGGCCCCACAACCCACAGATACG. It specifies CASRAPQPTDT. Given in full, the CDR3 is CASRAPQPTDTQYF.

A few counts support this clone. At one of its ends the junction is not consistent with the germline gene, which may arise from a read error. The read gets to within 3 residues of the CDR3 end, and the germline J gene fills in the rest. The chain is built from TRBV2 and TRBJ2-1; a possible D gene is TRBD2 (5 bases). Germline CDR1 is SNHLY and CDR2 is FYNNEI. The CDR3 extends over 15 amino acids. CDR3 sequence: CVSSERGTAVYEQFF. The sequenced CDR3 bases are TGTGTCAGCAGTGAACGGGGAACTGCGGTCTATGAG.